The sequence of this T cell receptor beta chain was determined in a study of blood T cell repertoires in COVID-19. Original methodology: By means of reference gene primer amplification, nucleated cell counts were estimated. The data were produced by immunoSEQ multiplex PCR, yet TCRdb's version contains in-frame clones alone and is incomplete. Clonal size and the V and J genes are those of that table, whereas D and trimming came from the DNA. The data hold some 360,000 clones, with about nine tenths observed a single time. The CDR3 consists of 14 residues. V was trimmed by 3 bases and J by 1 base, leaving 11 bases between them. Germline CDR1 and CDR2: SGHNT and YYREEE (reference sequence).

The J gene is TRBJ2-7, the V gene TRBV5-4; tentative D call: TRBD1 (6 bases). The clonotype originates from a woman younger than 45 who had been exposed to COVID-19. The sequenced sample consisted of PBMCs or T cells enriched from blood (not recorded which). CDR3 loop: CASSSQGNSYEQYF. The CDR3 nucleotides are TGTGCCAGCAGCTCACAGGGTAATTCCTACGAGCAGTACTTC.